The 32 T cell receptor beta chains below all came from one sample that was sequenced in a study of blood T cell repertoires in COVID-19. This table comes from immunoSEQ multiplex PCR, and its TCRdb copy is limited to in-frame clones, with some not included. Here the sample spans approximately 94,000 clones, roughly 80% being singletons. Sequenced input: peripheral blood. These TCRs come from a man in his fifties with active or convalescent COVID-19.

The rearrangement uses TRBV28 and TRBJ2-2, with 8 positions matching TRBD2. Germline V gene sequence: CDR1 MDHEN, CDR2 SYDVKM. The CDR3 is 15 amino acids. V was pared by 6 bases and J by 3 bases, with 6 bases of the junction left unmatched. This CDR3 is CASSPGGEHTGELFF. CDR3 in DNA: TGTGCCAGCAGCCCGGGAGGGGAGCACACCGGGGAGCTGTTTTTT.

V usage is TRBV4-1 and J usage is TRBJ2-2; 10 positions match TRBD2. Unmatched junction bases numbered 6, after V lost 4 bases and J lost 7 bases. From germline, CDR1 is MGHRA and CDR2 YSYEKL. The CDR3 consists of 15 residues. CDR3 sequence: CASSPLAGVGGELFF. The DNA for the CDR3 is TGCGCCAGCAGCCCGCTAGCGGGAGTGGGCGGGGAGCTGTTTTTT.

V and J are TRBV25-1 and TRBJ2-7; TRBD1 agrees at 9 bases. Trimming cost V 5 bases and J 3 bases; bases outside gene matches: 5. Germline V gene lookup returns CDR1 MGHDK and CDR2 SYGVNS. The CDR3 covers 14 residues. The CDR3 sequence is CASSNGQGLYEQYF. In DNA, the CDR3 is TGTGCCAGCAGTAATGGACAGGGGCTCTACGAGCAGTACTTC.

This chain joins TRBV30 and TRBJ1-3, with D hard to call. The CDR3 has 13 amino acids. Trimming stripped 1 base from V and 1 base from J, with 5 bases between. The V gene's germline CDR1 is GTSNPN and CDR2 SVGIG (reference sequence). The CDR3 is CAWSAFSGNTIYF. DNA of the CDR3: TGTGCCTGGAGTGCCTTTTCTGGAAACACCATATATTTT.

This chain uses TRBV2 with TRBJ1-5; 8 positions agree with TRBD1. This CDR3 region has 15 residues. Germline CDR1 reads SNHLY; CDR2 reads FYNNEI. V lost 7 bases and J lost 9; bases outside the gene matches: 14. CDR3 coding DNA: TGTGCCAGCAACCTTGGACAGGGCGGAGGGTCGCCCCAGCATTTT. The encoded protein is CASNLGQGGGSPQHF.

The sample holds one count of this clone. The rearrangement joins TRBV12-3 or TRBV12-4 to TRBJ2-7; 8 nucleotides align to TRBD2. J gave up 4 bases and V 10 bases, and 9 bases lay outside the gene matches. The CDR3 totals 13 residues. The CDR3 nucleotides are TGTGCCACCAGCCGTAGCGGGGAGTACGAGCAGTACTTC. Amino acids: CATSRSGEYEQYF.

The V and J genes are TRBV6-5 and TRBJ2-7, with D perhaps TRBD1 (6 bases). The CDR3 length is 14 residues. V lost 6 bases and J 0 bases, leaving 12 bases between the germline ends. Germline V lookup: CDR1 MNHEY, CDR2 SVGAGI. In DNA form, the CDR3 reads TGTGCCAGCAGCCGGACAGCTAGCTCCTACGAGCAGTACTTC. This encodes CASSRTASSYEQYF.

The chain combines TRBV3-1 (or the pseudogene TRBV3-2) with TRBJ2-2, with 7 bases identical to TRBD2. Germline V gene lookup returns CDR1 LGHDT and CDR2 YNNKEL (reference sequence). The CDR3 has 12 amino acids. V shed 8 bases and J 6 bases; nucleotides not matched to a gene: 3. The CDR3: CASSGGAGELFF. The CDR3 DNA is TGTGCCAGCTCGGGAGGAGCCGGGGAGCTGTTTTTT.

The chain's CDR3 is CASTSIGGGGGYTF. The CDR3 nucleotides are TGTGCCAGTACGTCTATTGGGGGAGGAGGGGGCTACACCTTC. The chain employs TRBV19 and TRBJ1-2, with a possible D match to TRBD1 (5 bases). Trimming took 7 bases from V and 8 from J, leaving 20 bases between them. The germline V gene has CDR1 LNHDA and CDR2 SQIVND (reference sequence). This CDR3 comprises 14 residues.

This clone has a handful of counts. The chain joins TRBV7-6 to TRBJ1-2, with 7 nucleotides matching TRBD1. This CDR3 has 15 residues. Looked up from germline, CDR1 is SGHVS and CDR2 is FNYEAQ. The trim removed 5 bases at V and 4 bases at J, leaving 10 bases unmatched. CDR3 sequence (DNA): TGTGCCAGCAGCCCCAGAACAGGGGCCCTCTATGGCTACACCTTC. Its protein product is CASSPRTGALYGYTF.

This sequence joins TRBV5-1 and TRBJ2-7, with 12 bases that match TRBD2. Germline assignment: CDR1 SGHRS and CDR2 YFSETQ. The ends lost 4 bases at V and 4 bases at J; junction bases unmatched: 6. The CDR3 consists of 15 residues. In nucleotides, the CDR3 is TGCGCCAGCAGCGGATCTAGCGGGAGGGCGTACGAGCAGTACTTC. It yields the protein CASSGSSGRAYEQYF.

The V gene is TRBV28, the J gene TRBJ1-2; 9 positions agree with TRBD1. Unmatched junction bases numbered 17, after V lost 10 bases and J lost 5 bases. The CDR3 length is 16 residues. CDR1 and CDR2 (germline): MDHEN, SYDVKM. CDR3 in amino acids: CATAGTGLVFSYGYTF. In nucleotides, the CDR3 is TGTGCCACGGCCGGGACAGGGTTAGTTTTTTCGTATGGCTACACCTTC.

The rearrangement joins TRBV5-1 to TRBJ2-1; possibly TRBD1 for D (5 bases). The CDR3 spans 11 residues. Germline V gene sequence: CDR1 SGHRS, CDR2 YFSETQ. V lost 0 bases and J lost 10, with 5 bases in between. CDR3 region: CASSLDREQFF. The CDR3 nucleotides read TGCGCCAGCAGCTTGGACAGGGAGCAGTTCTTC.

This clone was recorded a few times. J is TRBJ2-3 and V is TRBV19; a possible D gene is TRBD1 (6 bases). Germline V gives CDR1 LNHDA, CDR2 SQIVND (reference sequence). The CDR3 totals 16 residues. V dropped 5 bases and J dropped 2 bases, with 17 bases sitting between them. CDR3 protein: CASSSMTGPDTDTQYF. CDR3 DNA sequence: TGTGCCAGTAGTTCCATGACAGGCCCTGACACAGATACGCAGTATTTT.

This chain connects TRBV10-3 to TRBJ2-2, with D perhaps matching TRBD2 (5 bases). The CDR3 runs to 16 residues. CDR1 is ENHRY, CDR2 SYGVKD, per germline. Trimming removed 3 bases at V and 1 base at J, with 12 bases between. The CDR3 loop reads CAISEPRTGNTGELFF. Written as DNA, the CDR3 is TGTGCCATCAGTGAACCCCGGACTGGGAACACCGGGGAGCTGTTTTTT.

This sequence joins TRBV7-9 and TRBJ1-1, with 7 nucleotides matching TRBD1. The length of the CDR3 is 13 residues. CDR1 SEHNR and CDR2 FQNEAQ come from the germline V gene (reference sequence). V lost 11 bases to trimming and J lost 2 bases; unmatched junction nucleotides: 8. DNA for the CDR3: TGTGCCGGAGTCCGGGACAGCAACACTGAAGCTTTCTTT. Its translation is CAGVRDSNTEAFF. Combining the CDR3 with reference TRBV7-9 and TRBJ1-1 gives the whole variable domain DTGVSQNPRHKITKRGQNVTFRCDPISEHNRLYWYRQTLGQGPEFLTYFQNEAQLEKSRLLSDRFSAERPKGSFSTLEIQRTEQGDSAMYLCAGVRDSNTEAFFGQGTRLTVV.

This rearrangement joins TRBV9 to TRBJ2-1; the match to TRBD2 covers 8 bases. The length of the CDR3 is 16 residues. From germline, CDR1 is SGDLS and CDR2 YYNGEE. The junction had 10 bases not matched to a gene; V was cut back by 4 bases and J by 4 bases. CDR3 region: CASSPRREAPYNEQFF. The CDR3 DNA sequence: TGTGCCAGCAGCCCCCGGCGGGAGGCCCCGTACAATGAGCAGTTCTTC.

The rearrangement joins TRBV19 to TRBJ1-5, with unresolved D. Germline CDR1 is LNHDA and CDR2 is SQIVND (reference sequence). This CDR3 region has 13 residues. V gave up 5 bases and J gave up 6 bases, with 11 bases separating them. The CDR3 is CASSRNTVQPQHF. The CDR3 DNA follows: TGTGCCAGTAGTCGAAATACAGTTCAGCCCCAGCATTTT. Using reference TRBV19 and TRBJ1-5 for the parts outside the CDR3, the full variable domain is DGGITQSPKYLFRKEGQNVTLSCEQNLNHDAMYWYRQDPGQGLRLIYYSQIVNDFQKGDIAEGYSVSREKKESFPLTVTSAQKNPTAFYLCASSRNTVQPQHFGDGTRLSIL.

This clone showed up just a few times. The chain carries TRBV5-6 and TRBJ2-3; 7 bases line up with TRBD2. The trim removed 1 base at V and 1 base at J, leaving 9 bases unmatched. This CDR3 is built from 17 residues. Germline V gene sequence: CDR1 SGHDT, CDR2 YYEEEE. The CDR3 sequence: CASSLTGGAIGTDTQYF. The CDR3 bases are TGTGCCAGCAGCTTGACGGGGGGAGCGATCGGCACAGATACGCAGTATTTT.

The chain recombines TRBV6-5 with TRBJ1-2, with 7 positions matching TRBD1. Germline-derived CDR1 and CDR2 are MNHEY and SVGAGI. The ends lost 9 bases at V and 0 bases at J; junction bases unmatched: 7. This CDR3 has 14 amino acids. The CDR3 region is CASSGTEANYGYTF. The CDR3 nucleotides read TGTGCCAGTTCCGGGACAGAAGCTAACTATGGCTACACCTTC.

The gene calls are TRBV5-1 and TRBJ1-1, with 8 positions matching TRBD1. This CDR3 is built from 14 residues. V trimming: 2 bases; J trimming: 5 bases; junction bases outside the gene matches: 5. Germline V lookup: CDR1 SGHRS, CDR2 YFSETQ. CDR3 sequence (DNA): TGCGCCAGCAGCTTCGGACAGGGAGGGACTGAAGCTTTCTTT. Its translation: CASSFGQGGTEAFF.

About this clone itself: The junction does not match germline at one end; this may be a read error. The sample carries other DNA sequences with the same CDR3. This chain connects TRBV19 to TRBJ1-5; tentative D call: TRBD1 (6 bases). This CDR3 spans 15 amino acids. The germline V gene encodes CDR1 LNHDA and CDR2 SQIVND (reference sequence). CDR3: CASSIARGSNQPQHF. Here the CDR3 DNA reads TGTGCCAGTAGTATAGCCAGGGGTAGCAATCAACCCCAGCATTTT.

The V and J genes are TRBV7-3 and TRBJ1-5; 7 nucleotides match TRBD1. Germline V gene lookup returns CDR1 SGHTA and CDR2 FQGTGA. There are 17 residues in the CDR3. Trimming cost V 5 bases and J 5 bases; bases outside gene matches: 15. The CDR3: CASSTGQVRLGDQPQHF. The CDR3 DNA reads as TGTGCCAGCAGCACCGGACAGGTAAGGCTCGGGGATCAGCCCCAGCATTTT.

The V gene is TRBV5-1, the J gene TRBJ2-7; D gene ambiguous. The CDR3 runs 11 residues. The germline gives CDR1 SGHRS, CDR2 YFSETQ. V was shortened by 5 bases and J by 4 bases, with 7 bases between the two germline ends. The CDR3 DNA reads TGCGCCAGCAGGATAGAGTACGAGCAGTACTTC. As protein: CASRIEYEQYF.

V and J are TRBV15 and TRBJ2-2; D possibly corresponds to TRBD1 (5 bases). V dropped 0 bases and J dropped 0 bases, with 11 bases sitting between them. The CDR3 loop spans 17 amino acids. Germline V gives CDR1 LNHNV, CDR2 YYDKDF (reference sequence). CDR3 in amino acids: CATSRDRGTANTGELFF. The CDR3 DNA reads TGTGCCACCAGCAGAGATAGGGGAACTGCGAACACCGGGGAGCTGTTTTTT. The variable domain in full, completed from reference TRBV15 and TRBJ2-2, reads DAMVIQNPRYQVTQFGKPVTLSCSQTLNHNVMYWYQQKSSQAPKLLFHYYDKDFNNEADTPDNFQSRRPNTSFCFLDIRSPGLGDTAMYLCATSRDRGTANTGELFFGEGSRLTVL.

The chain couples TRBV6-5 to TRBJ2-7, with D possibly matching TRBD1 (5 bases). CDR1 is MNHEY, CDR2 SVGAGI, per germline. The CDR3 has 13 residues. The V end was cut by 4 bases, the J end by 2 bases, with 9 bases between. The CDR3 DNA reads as TGTGCCAGCAGTTTAGACAGAACCTACGAGCAGTACTTC. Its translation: CASSLDRTYEQYF.

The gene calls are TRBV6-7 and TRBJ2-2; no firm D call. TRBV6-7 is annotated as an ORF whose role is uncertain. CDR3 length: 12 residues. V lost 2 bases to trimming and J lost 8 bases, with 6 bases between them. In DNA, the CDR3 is TGTGCCAGCAGTTACATCGGTGGGGAGCTGTTTTTT. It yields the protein CASSYIGGELFF.

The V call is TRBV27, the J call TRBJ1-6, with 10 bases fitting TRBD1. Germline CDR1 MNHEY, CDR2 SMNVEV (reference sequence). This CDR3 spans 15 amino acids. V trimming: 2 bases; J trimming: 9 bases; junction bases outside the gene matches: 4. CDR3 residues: CASSLGTGDLSPLHF. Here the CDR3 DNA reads TGTGCCAGCAGTTTAGGGACAGGGGATCTTTCACCCCTCCACTTT.

CDR3: CAWDTGLATEQYF. In DNA, the CDR3 is TGTGCCTGGGACACGGGACTAGCCACCGAGCAGTACTTC. The chain is built from TRBV30 and TRBJ2-7; 9 nucleotides match TRBD2. Germline CDR1 GTSNPN, CDR2 SVGIG (reference sequence). V was pared by 5 bases and J by 6 bases, with 8 bases of the junction left unmatched. The CDR3 has 13 amino acids.

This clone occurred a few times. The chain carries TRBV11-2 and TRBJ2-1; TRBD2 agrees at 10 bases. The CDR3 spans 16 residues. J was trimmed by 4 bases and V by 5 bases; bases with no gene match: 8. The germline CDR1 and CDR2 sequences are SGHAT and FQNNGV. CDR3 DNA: TGTGCCAGCAGCGGCGGGGTAGCGGGAGGTTACAATGAGCAGTTCTTC. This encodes CASSGGVAGGYNEQFF. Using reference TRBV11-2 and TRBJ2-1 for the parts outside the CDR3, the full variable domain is EAGVAQSPRYKIIEKRQSVAFWCNPISGHATLYWYQQILGQGPKLLIQFQNNGVVDDSQLPKDRFSAERLKGVDSTLKIQPAKLEDSAVYLCASSGGVAGGYNEQFFGPGTRLTVL.

The CDR3 DNA follows: TGTGCCAGCAGTTTCATCCAAGAGACCCAGTACTTC. Translating gives CASSFIQETQYF. The V gene is TRBV12-3 or TRBV12-4, the J gene TRBJ2-5; D gene uncertain. Deletions cut 3 bases from V and 1 base from J, with 3 bases between. This CDR3 is 12 amino acids long.

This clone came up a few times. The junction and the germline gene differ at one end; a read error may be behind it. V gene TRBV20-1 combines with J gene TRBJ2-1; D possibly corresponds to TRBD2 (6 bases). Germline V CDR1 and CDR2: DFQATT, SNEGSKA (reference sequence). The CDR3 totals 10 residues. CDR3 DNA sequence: TGCAGTGCGCCCGGGACTTCTCCGATCTTC. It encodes CSAPGTSPIF.